The sequence of this TCR beta chain was determined in a study of PD-1 and CTLA-4 blockade in melanoma. The protocol was immunoSEQ multiplex PCR, while the TCRdb copy is restricted to in-frame clones and leaves out a portion. In the table there are under 13,000 clones, roughly 80% of which are singletons. This clone was seen more than once but under ten times. The clonotype originates from a human donor with melanoma. The sample here was CD8+ T cells from peripheral blood, taken from a patient given anti-PD-1 treatment.

The CDR3 DNA is TGTGCCAGCAGTCAAATCTCCTACGAGCAGTACTTC. This encodes CASSQISYEQYF. The gene calls are TRBV11-3 and TRBJ2-7; the D is unclear. The ends were cut back, 6 bases at V and 0 bases at J, with 6 bases in the middle. This CDR3 has 12 amino acids. Germline CDR1 is SGHNT and CDR2 is YENEEA.